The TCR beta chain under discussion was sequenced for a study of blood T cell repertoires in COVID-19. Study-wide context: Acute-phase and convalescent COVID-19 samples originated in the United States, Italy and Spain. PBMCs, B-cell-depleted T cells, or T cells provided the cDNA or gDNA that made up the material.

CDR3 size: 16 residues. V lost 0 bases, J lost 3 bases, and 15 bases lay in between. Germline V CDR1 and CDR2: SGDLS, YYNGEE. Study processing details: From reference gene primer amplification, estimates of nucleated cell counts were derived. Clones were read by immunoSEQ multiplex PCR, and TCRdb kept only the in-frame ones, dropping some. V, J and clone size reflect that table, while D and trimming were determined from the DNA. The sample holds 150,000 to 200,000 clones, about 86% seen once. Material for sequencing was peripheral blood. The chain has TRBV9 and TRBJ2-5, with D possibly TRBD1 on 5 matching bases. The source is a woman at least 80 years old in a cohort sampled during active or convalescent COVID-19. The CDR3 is CASSVGGGKYEETQYF. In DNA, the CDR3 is TGTGCCAGCAGCGTAGGGGGCGGAAAGTACGAAGAGACCCAGTACTTC.